The 5 T cell receptor beta chains below all came from one sample that was sequenced in a study of OX40 agonist ivuxolimab in advanced cancers. Repertoires were generated with immunoSEQ multiplex PCR, while TCRdb's copy carries only in-frame clones and drops some. The sample shows almost 90,000 clones, around 87% of them seen only once. Sequenced here: CD4+ or CD8+ T cells sorted from blood, sampled in a trial of the OX40 agonist ivuxolimab. The receptors stem from an adult with an advanced solid tumor such as melanoma, head and neck, liver or kidney cancer.

Points on this clone: Other DNA sequences in this sample translate to the same CDR3. This rearrangement joins TRBV2 to TRBJ2-1, with 9 bases identical to TRBD1. Germline trimming cut 6 bases from V and 1 base from J; bases unmatched to any gene: 1. The CDR3 consists of 14 residues. The V gene's germline CDR1 is SNHLY and CDR2 FYNNEI. CDR3 loop: CASSGQGSYNEQFF. DNA for the CDR3: TGTGCCAGCAGCGGACAGGGGTCCTACAATGAGCAGTTCTTC.

The chain links TRBV7-2 to TRBJ2-3; 8 bases map to TRBD2. CDR1 SGHTA and CDR2 FQGNSA come from the germline V gene. The CDR3 extends over 16 amino acids. V shed 1 base and J 6 bases; nucleotides not matched to a gene: 9. DNA of the CDR3: TGTGCCAGCAGCTTAGACGGAGCGGGAGTACCGGATACGCAGTATTTT. It encodes CASSLDGAGVPDTQYF.

The chain recombines TRBV29-1 with TRBJ1-2, with no clear D. This CDR3 region has 12 residues. V lost 2 bases and J 4 bases, leaving 8 bases between the germline ends. Germline CDR1 SQVTM, CDR2 ANQGSEA. Here the CDR3 reads CSVEQGSYGYTF. CDR3 sequence (DNA): TGCAGCGTTGAACAAGGTTCCTATGGCTACACCTTC.

This chain connects TRBV19 to TRBJ2-7; no clear D gene. The V gene's germline CDR1 is LNHDA and CDR2 SQIVND (reference sequence). The CDR3 runs 13 residues. Trimming left V 7 bases short and J 3 bases short, with 13 bases between. The CDR3 nucleotides read TGTGCCAGTACAATAGGGTTTGGCTACGAGCAGTACTTC. As protein: CASTIGFGYEQYF.

The J gene is TRBJ1-1, the V gene TRBV6-5; 7 bases map to TRBD1. The length of the CDR3 is 13 residues. The ends lost 6 bases at V and 4 bases at J; junction bases unmatched: 5. Germline lookup yields CDR1 MNHEY and CDR2 SVGAGI. CDR3 sequence: CASSYAGGTEAFF. The DNA of the CDR3 is TGTGCCAGCAGCTACGCAGGGGGCACTGAAGCTTTCTTT.